Listed here is a single TCR beta chain. The antigen remains unidentified. From CD4+ cells came CD45RA+ naive and CD45RA-negative memory subsets. Germline-derived CDR1 and CDR2 are SGHDT and YYEEEE. The CDR3 loop spans 16 amino acids. V gave up 1 base and J gave up 2 bases; unmatched junction bases: 6. The data belong to a study of shared clonotypes between healthy human individuals. On the study more broadly: For every donor, three CD4 naive, three CD4 memory, two CD8 naive and one CD8 memory plates were used. The study, taken as a whole, reports: Only blood underwent sampling, and tissue repertoires likely differ. Compared with memory subsets, naive subsets generally had larger estimated richness.

Profiling relied on immunoSEQ multiplex PCR, and the TCRdb table lists in-frame clones only, not all of them. The data contain roughly 2.6 million clones, around nine tenths of them singletons. The genes are TRBV5-6 and TRBJ2-3, with 8 bases identical to TRBD1. The TCR comes from a man aged 18 to 30 in good health. The sequenced sample consisted of naive CD4+ T cells sorted from blood. Subset in this sample: CD45RA+ positively selected. CDR3 region: CASSLSTDRVTDTQYF. In nucleotides, the CDR3 is TGTGCCAGCAGCTTGTCAACGGACAGGGTCACAGATACGCAGTATTTT.